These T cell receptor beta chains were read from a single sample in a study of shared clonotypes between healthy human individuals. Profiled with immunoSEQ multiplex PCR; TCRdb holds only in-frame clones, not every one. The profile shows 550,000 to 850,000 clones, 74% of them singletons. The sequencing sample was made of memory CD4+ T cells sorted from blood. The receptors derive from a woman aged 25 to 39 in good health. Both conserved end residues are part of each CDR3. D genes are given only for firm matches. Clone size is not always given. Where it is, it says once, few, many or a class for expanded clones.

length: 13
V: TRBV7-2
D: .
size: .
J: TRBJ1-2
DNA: TGTGCCAGCAGCTTTGCGGGGAACTATGGCTACACCTTC
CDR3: CASSFAGNYGYTF

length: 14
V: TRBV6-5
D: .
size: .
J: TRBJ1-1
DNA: TGTGCCAGCACCCACGGGCATGACGCCTCTGAAGCTTTCTTT
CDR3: CASTHGHDASEAFF

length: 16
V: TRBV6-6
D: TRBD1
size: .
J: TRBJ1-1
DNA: TGTGCCAGCAGTCAAGGGACAGGAGCGATGAACACTGAAGCTTTCTTT
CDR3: CASSQGTGAMNTEAFF

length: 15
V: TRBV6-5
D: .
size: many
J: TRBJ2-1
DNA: TGTGCCAGCAGTTGGGACTCCAGCTCCTACAATGAGCAGTTCTTC
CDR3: CASSWDSSSYNEQFF

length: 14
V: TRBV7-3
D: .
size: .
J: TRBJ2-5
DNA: TGTGCCAGCAGCTTAAGTCAGGGAGAAGAGACCCAGTACTTC
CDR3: CASSLSQGEETQYF

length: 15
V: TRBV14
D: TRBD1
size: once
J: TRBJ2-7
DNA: TGTGCCAGCAGCCAATTTTCAGGGGGCTTCTACGAGCAGTACTTC
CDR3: CASSQFSGGFYEQYF

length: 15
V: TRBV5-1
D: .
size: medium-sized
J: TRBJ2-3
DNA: TGCGCCAGCAGCTTGAACGCTGGGAGCACAGATACGCAGTATTTT
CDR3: CASSLNAGSTDTQYF

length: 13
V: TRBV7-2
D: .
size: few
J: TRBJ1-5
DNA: TGTGCCAGCAGCTTAGTGGGTCAGGAGCCCCAGCATTTT
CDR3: CASSLVGQEPQHF

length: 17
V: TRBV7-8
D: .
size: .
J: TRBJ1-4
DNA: TGTGCCAGCAGCTCCGTGGGACGGACAGCAACTAATGAAAAACTGTTTTTT
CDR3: CASSSVGRTATNEKLFF

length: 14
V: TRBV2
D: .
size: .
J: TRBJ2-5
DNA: TGTGCCAGCAGTGTAACCGGGAACCGGGAGACCCAGTACTTC
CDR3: CASSVTGNRETQYF

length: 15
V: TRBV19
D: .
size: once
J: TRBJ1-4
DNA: TGTGCCAGTAGTGTTACAGGGACTCCCGTAGAAAAACTGTTTTTT
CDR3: CASSVTGTPVEKLFF

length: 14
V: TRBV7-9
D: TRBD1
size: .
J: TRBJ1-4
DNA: TGTGCCAGCAGCTCCGGACAGGGGATGGAAAAACTGTTTTTT
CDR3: CASSSGQGMEKLFF

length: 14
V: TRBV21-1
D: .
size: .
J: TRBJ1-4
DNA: TGTGCCAGCAGCGGGGACAGACCTAATGAAAAACTGTTTTTT
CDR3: CASSGDRPNEKLFF

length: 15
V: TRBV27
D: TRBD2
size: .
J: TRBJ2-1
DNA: TGTGCCAGCAGTTCTAGCGGGAGGAGCTACAATGAGCAGTTCTTC
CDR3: CASSSSGRSYNEQFF

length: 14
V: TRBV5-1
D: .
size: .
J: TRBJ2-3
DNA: TGCGCCAGCAGCTTGGGGGAATGGACAGATACGCAGTATTTT
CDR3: CASSLGEWTDTQYF

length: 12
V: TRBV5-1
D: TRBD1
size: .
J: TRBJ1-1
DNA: TGCGCCAGCAGCTTGGGACAGGGGGCAGCTTTCTTT
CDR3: CASSLGQGAAFF

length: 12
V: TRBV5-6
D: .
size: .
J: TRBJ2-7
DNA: TGTGCCAGCAGCCGTCGGTACCACGAGCAGTACTTC
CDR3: CASSRRYHEQYF

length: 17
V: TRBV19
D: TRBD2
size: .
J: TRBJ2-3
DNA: TGTGCCAGTAGTGTGGGACTAGCGGACCTAGGGGCAGATACGCAGTATTTT
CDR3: CASSVGLADLGADTQYF

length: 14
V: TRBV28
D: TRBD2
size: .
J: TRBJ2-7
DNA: TGTGCCAGCAGTTTAGGCGGGAGTCGCTACGAGCAGTACTTC
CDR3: CASSLGGSRYEQYF

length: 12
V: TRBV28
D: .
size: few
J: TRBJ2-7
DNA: TGTGCCAGCAGCCCTACTCGACAGGACCAGGGGTTC
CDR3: CASSPTRQDQGF

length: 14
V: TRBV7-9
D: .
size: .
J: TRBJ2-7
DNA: TGTGCCAGCAGCTTAGCTGGGGAGGTCTACGAGCAGTACTTC
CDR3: CASSLAGEVYEQYF

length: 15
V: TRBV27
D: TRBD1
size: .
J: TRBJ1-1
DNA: TGTGCCAGCAGTCCCTCGGACAGGATAGCCACTGAAGCTTTCTTT
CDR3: CASSPSDRIATEAFF

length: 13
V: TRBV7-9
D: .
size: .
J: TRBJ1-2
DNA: TGTGCCAGCAGCACGACAGGCGACTATGGCTACACCTTC
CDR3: CASSTTGDYGYTF